This section outlines one TCR beta chain sequence together with its context. The junction departs from germline at one end; a sequencing error may be responsible. Original processing notes: From reference gene primer amplification, estimates of nucleated cell counts were derived. The method was immunoSEQ multiplex PCR; TCRdb's version includes in-frame clones alone and lacks a portion of them. The DNA was the basis for D and trimming; V, J and clone size are from that table. The table lists around 190,000 clones, roughly nine tenths of them singletons. Germline V gives CDR1 LGHDT, CDR2 YNNKEL (reference sequence). The CDR3 is made up of 13 amino acids. The sample comes from a study of blood T cell repertoires in COVID-19.

This chain links TRBV3-1 (or the pseudogene TRBV3-2) with TRBJ2-3; D may be TRBD1 or TRBD2 (5 bases each). The source is a man in his 70s with active or convalescent COVID-19. Sample: peripheral blood. Written as DNA, the CDR3 is TGTGCCAGCGGCCAGGGCGGGACAGATACGCAGTATTTT. Translated: CASGQGGTDTQYF.